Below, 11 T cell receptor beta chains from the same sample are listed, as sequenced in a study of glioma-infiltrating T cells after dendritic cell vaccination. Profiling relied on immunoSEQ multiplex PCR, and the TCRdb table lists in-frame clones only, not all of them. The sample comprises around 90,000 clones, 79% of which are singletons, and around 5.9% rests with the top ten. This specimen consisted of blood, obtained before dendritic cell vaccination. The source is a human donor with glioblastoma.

CDR3 in DNA: TGTGCCAGCAGTTTTTCCAGGGGGTACTCTGGGGCCAACGTCCTGACTTTC. This sequence encodes CASSFSRGYSGANVLTF. The chain recombines TRBV28 with TRBJ2-6; the match to TRBD1 covers 7 bases. CDR1 and CDR2 (germline): MDHEN, SYDVKM. Trimming took 3 bases from V and 0 from J; bases not matched to a gene: 5. The CDR3 sequence is 17 residues long.

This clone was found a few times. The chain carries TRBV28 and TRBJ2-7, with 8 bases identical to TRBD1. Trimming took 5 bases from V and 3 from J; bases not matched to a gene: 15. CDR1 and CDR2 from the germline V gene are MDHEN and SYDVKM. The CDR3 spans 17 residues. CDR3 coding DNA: TGTGCCAGCAGTCTTCTGATCCAGGGGGCAGGGAACTACGAGCAGTACTTC. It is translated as CASSLLIQGAGNYEQYF.

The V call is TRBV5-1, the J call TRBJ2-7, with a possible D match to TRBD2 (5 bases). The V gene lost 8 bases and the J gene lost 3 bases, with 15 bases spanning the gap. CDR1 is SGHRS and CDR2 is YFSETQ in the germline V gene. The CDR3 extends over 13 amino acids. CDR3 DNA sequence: TGCGCCAGTAAAGACGGGAATTACTACGAGCAGTACTTC. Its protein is CASKDGNYYEQYF. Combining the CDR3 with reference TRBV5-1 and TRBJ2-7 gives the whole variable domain KAGVTQTPRYLIKTRGQQVTLSCSPISGHRSVSWYQQTPGQGLQFLFEYFSETQRNKGNFPGRFSGRQFSNSRSEMNVSTLELGDSALYLCASKDGNYYEQYFGPGTRLTVT.

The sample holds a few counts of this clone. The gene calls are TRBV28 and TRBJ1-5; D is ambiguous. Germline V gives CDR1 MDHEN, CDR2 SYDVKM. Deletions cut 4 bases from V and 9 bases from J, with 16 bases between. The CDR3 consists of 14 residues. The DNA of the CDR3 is TGTGCCAGCAGTTCATCCGAGTATTTCCGGCCCCAGCATTTT. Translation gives CASSSSEYFRPQHF. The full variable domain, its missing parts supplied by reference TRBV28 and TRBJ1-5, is DVKVTQSSRYLVKRTGEKVFLECVQDMDHENMFWYRQDPGLGLRLIYFSYDVKMKEKGDIPEGYSVSREKKERFSLILESASTNQTSMYLCASSSSEYFRPQHFGDGTRLSIL.

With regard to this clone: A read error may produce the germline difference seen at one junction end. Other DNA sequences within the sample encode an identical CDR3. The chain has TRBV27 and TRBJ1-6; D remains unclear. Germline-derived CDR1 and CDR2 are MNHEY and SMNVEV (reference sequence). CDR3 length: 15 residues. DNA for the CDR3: TGTGCCAGTAGTTCAAATAGTCCCAATAATTCACCCCTCCACTTT. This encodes CASSSNSPNNSPLHF.

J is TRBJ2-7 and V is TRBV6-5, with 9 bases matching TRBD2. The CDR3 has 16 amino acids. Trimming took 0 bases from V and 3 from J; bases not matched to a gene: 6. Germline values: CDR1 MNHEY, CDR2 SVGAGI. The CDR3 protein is CASSYSGTSIVYEQYF. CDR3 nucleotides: TGTGCCAGCAGTTACTCCGGGACTAGCATCGTCTACGAGCAGTACTTC.

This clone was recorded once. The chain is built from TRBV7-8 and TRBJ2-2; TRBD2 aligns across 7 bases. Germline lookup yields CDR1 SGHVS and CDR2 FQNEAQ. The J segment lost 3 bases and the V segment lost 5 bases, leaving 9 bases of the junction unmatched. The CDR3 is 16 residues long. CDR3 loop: CASSGRSGIHTGELFF. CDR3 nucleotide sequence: TGTGCCAGCAGCGGGAGAAGCGGGATACACACCGGGGAGCTGTTTTTT.

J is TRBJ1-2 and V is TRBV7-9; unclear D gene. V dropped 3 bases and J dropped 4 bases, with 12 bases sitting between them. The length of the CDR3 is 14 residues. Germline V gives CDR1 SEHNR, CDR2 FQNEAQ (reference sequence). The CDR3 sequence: CASSLGTARYGYTF. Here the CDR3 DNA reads TGTGCCAGCAGCTTGGGTACAGCCCGCTATGGCTACACCTTC.

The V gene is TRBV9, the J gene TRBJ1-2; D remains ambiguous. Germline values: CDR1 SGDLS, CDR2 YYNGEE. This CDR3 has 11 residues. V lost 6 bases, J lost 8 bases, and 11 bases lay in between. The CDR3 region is CASTWRYGYTF. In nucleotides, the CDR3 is TGTGCCAGCACGTGGCGGTACGGCTACACCTTC.

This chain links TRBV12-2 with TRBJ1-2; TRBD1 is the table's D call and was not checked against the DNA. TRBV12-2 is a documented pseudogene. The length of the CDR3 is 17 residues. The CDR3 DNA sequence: TGTGCAAGTCGCCGAGAACCGGGACAGGGAGTGGCCTATGGCTACACCTTC. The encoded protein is CASRREPGQGVAYGYTF.

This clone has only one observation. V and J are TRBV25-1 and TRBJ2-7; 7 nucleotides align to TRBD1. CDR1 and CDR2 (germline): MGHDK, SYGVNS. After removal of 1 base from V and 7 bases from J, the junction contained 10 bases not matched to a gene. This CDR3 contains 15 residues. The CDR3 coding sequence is TGTGCCAGCAGTGAATTTACAGGGGCCGCTGAAGAGCAGTACTTC. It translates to CASSEFTGAAEEQYF.